The source of this TCR beta chain is a study of T cell changes during pregnancy in multiple sclerosis. Sequencing was performed with immunoSEQ multiplex PCR; in TCRdb, only in-frame clones are kept and a portion is missing. The sample lists about 59,000 clones; roughly 92% were seen once. The V and J ends lost 5 bases and 6 bases, in that order; junction bases with no gene match: 9. The CDR3 contains 16 residues. Germline values: CDR1 SEHNR, CDR2 FQNEAQ (reference sequence). This clonotype was obtained from a female donor with multiple sclerosis, enrolled in a pregnancy study. The input for sequencing was CD8+ T cells from peripheral blood mononuclear cells, taken in the third trimester of pregnancy. This rearrangement joins TRBV7-9 to TRBJ2-3; 12 bases line up with TRBD2. CDR3 bases: TGTGCCAGCAGCCCTCAGACTAGCGGGAGCGGGGATACGCAGTATTTT. Translation gives CASSPQTSGSGDTQYF.